This TCR beta chain was sequenced in a study of cytomegalovirus exposure and HLA in healthy donors. Worth noting for this clone: What it binds is not known.

The PCR contained 60 Vbeta and 13 Jbeta primers. The table came from immunoSEQ multiplex PCR; TCRdb's copy has only in-frame clones and leaves some out. This sample has hundreds of thousands of clones, with 82% found just once. Study-level points and caveats: Among CMV-associated TCR beta chains, most appeared HLA-restricted in a later analysis. A later look showed TCR association rates differing by HLA locus, highest for DRB1 and lowest for HLA-C.

The CDR3 contains 17 residues. CDR1 and CDR2 from the germline V gene are SEHNR and FQNEAQ (reference sequence). The V gene lost 2 bases and the J gene lost 2 bases, with 18 bases spanning the gap. The receptor was derived from a man in his forties or fifties in good health and CMV-seropositive. The sequenced material came from PBMCs. This chain joins TRBV7-9 and TRBJ2-5; D uncertain. In DNA, the CDR3 is TGTGCCAGCAGCTTAAATCGGGTCGGAATGAAGCAAGAGACCCAGTACTTC. Protein: CASSLNRVGMKQETQYF.